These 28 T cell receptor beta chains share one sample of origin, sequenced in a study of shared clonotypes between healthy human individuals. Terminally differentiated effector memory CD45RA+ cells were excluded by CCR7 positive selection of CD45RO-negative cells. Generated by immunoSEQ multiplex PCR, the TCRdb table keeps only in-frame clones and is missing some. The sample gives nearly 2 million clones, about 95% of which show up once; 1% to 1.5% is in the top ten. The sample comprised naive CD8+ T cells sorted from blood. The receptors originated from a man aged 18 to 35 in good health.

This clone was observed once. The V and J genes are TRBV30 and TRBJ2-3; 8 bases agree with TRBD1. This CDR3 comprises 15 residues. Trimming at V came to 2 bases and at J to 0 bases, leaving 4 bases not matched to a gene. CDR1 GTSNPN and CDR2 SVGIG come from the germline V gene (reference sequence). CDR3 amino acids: CAWSPTGASTDTQYF. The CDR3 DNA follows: TGTGCCTGGAGTCCGACAGGGGCTAGCACAGATACGCAGTATTTT.

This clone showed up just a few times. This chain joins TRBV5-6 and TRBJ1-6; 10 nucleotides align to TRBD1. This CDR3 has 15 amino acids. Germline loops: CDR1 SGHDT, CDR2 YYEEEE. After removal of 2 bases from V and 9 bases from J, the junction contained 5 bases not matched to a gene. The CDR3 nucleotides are TGTGCCAGCAGCTTCGGGACAGGGGATGGTTCACCCCTCCACTTT. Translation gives CASSFGTGDGSPLHF.

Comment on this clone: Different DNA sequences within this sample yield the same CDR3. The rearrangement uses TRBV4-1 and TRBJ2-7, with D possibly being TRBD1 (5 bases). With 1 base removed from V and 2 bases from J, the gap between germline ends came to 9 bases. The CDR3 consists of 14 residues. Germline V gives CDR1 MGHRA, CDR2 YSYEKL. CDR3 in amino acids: CASSQVETAYEQYF. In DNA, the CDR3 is TGCGCCAGCAGCCAAGTCGAGACAGCCTACGAGCAGTACTTC.

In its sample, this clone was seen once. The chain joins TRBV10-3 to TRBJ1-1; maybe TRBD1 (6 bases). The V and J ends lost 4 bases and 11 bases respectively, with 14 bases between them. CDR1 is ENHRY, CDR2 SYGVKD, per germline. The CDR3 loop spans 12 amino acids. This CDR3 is CAISAPAGAAFF. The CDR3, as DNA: TGTGCCATCAGTGCTCCGGCAGGGGCGGCTTTCTTT.

The CDR3 bases are TGTGCCACCAGCAGGAAACCGCTAGATCCTATCTATGGCTACACCTTC. It specifies CATSRKPLDPIYGYTF. V gene TRBV15 combines with J gene TRBJ1-2; D is unresolved. The CDR3 covers 16 residues. Trimming shortened V by 3 bases and J by 4 bases, and 18 bases separated the two germline ends. From germline, CDR1 is LNHNV and CDR2 YYDKDF (reference sequence). Supplemented by reference TRBV15 and TRBJ1-2, the full variable domain reads DAMVIQNPRYQVTQFGKPVTLSCSQTLNHNVMYWYQQKSSQAPKLLFHYYDKDFNNEADTPDNFQSRRPNTSFCFLDIRSPGLGDTAMYLCATSRKPLDPIYGYTFGSGTRLTVV.

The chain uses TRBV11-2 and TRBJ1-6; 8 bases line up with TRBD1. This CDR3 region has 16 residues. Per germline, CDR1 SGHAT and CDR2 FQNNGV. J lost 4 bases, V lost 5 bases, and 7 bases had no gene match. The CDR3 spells CASSGDRGGYNSPLHF. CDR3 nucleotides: TGTGCCAGCAGCGGAGACAGGGGCGGTTATAATTCACCCCTCCACTTT.

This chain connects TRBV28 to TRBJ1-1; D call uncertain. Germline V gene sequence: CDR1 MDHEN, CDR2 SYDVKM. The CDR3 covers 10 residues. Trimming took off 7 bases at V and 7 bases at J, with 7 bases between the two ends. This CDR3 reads CASTWDEAFF. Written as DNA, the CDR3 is TGTGCCAGCACCTGGGATGAAGCTTTCTTT.

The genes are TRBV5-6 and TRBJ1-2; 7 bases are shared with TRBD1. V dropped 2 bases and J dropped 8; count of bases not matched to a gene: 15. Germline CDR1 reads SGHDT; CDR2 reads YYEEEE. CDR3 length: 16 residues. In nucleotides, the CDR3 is TGTGCCAGCAGCTTCGGGACTGGTACAGGGGTGGAAGGCTACACCTTC. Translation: CASSFGTGTGVEGYTF. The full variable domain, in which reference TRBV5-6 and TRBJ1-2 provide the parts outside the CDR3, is DAGVTQSPTHLIKTRGQQVTLRCSPKSGHDTVSWYQQALGQGPQFIFQYYEEEERQRGNFPDRFSGHQFPNYSSELNVNALLLGDSALYLCASSFGTGTGVEGYTFGSGTRLTVV.

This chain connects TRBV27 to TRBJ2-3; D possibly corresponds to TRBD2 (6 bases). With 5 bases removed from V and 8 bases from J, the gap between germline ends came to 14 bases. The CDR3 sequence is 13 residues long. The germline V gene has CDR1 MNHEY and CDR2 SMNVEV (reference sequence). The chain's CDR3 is CASSQVADATQYF. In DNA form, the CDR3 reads TGTGCCAGCAGTCAAGTAGCGGACGCTACGCAGTATTTT.

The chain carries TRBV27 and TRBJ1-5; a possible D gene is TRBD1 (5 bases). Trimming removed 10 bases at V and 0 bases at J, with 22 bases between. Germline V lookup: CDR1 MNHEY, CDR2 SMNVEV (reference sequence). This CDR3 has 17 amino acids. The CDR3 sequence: CATLPSTGDYSNQPQHF. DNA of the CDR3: TGTGCCACCTTACCGTCAACAGGAGACTATAGCAATCAGCCCCAGCATTTT.

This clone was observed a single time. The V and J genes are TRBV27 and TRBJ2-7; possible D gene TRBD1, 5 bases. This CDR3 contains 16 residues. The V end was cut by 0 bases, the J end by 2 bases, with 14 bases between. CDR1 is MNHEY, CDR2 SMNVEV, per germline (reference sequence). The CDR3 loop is CASSLSPGQGAYEQYF. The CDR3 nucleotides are TGTGCCAGCAGTTTATCGCCTGGGCAGGGTGCCTACGAGCAGTACTTC.

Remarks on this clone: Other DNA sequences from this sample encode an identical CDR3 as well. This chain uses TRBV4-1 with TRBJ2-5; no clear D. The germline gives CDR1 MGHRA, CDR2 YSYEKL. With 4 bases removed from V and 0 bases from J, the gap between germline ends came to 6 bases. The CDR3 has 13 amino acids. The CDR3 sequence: CASSPPNQETQYF. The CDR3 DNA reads TGCGCCAGCAGCCCGCCCAACCAAGAGACCCAGTACTTC.

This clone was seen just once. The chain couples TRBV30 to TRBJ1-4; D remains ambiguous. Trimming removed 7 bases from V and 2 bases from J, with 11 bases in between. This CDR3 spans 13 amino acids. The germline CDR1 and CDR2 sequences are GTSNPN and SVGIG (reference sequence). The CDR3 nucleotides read TGTGCCTTTCGGGTAGCGACTAATGAAAAACTGTTTTTT. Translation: CAFRVATNEKLFF.

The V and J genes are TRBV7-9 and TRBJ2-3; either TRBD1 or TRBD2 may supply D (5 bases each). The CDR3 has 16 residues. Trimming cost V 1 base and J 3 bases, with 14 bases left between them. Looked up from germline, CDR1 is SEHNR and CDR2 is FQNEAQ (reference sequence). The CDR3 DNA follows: TGTGCCAGCAGCTTAGGGTGGGACGTGACAACAGATACGCAGTATTTT. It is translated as CASSLGWDVTTDTQYF.

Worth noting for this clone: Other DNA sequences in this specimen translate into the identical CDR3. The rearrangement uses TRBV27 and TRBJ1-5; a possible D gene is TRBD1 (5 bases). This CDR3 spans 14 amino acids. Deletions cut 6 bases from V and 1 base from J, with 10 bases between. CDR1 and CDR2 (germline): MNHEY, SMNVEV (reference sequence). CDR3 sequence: CASSGTGSNQPQHF. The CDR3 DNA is TGTGCCAGCAGCGGGACGGGGAGCAATCAGCCCCAGCATTTT.

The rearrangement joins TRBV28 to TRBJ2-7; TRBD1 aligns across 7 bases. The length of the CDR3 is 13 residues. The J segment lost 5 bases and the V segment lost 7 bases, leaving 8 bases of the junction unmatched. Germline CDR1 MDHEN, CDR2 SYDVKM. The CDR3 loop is CASTLTGNHEQYF. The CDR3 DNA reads TGTGCCAGCACCCTGACAGGGAACCACGAGCAGTACTTC.

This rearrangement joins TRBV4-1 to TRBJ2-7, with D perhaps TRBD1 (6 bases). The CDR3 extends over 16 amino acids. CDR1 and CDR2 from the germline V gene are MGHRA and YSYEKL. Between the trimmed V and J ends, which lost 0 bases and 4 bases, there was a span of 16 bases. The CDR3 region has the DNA TGCGCCAGCAGCCAAGAACCCAGGGGCAGCCTATACGAGCAGTACTTC. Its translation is CASSQEPRGSLYEQYF.

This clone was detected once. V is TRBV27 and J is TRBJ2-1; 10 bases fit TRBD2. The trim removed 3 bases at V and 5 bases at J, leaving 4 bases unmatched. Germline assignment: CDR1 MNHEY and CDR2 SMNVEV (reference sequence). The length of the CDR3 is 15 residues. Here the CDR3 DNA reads TGTGCCAGCAGTTTCCAGCGGGGGGGTGACAATGAGCAGTTCTTC. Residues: CASSFQRGGDNEQFF.

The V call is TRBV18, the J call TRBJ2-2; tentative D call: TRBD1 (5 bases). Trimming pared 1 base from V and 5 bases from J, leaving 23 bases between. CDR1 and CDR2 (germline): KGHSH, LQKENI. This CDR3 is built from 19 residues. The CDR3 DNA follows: TGTGCCAGCTCACCACGTGTAGCCAGGGCCGCCGGTAGTACCGGGGAGCTGTTTTTT. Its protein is CASSPRVARAAGSTGELFF.

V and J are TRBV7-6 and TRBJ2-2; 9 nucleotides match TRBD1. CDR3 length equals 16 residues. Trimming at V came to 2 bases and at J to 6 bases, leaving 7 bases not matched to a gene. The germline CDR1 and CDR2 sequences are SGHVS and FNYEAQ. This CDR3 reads CASSLPGQGLPGELFF. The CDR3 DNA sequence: TGTGCCAGCAGCTTACCCGGACAGGGGCTCCCCGGGGAGCTGTTTTTT.

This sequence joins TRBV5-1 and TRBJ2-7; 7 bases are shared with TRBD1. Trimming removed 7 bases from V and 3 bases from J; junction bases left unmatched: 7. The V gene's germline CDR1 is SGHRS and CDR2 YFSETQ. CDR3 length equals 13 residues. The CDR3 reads CASATGDLYEQYF. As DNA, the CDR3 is TGCGCCAGCGCCACAGGGGATCTCTACGAGCAGTACTTC.

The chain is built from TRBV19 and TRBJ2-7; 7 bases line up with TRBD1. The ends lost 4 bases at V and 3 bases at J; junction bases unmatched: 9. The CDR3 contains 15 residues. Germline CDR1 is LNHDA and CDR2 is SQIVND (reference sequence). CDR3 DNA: TGTGCCAGTAGTACCCGACAGGGAATCCTCTACGAGCAGTACTTC. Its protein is CASSTRQGILYEQYF.

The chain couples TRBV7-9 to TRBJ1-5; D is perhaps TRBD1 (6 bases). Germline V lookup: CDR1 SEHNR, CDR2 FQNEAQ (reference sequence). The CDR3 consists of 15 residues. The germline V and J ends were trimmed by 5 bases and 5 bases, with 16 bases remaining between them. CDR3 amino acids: CASSPTGSGDQPQHF. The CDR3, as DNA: TGTGCCAGCAGCCCCACAGGGAGTGGGGATCAGCCCCAGCATTTT.

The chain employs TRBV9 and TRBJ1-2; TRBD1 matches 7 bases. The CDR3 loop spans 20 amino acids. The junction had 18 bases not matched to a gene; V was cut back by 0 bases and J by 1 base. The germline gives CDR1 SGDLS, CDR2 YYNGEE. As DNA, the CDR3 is TGTGCCAGCAGCGTAGCCCTTAGGACAGGTGCGGCCCAGCTTAACTATGGCTACACCTTC. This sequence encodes CASSVALRTGAAQLNYGYTF.

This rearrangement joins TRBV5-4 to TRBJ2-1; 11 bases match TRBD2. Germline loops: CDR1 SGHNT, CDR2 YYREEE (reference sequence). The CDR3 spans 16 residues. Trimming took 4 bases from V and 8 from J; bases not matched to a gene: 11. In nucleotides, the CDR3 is TGTGCCAGCAGCCCGATAGCTAGCGGGGGGTTAGATGAGCAGTTCTTC. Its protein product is CASSPIASGGLDEQFF.

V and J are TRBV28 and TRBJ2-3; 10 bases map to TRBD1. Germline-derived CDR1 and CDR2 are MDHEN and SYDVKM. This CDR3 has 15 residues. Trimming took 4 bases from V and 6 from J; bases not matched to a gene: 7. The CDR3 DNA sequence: TGTGCCAGCAGTTACGAGGGACAGGGGTACGATACGCAGTATTTT. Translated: CASSYEGQGYDTQYF. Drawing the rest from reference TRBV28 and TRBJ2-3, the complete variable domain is DVKVTQSSRYLVKRTGEKVFLECVQDMDHENMFWYRQDPGLGLRLIYFSYDVKMKEKGDIPEGYSVSREKKERFSLILESASTNQTSMYLCASSYEGQGYDTQYFGPGTRLTVL.

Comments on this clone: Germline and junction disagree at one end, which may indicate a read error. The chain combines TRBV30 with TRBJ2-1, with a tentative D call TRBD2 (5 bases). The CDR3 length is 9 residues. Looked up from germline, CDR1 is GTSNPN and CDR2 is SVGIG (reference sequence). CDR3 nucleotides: TGTGCCTCCTCCGGCCCGGGGATCTTC. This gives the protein CASSGPGIF.

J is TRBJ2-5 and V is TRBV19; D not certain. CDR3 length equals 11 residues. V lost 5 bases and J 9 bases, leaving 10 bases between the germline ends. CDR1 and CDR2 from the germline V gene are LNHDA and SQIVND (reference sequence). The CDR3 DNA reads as TGTGCCAGTAGTCTGGGGAAGGCCCAGTACTTC. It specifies CASSLGKAQYF.